The sample holds a few counts of the clone carrying this T cell receptor (beta chain). Antigen specificity is unknown. Sequencing used immunoSEQ multiplex PCR; TCRdb keeps in-frame clones, though not all of them. The profile shows about 10,000 clones, 70% to 90% of them singletons. The V gene's germline CDR1 is SGHRS and CDR2 YFSETQ. V was clipped by 5 bases and J by 7 bases; unmatched bases: 6. This CDR3 region has 15 residues. The data derive from a study of tumor-infiltrating lymphocytes in localized non-small cell lung cancer. Whole-study findings and limits: Each assay used a separate piece of the same tissue.

Sequencing used uninvolved lung tissue not adjacent to the tumor. The chain combines TRBV5-1 with TRBJ1-6; 10 bases fit TRBD1. The receptor was derived from a human donor with non-small cell lung cancer. This CDR3 is CASSIPGQGNSPLHF. DNA for the CDR3: TGCGCCAGCAGTATTCCGGGACAGGGGAATTCACCCCTCCACTTT.